Presented here are 4 T cell receptor beta chains from one specimen sequenced in a study of blood T cells in healthy people across ages. A sample-barcoded 5' primer and a J-beta primer mix were used in a second PCR of about 7 to 12 cycles. TCRdb re-called the 5' RACE reads with MiXCR, one entry per CDR3 protein. The data hold about 1.8 million distinct CDR3 sequences, with less than 50% observed a single time. Sequencing input: blood. The receptors originated from a woman aged 40 to 55 in good health.

This clonotype was detected a few times. The rearrangement links TRBV4-2 to TRBJ2-1; 7 nucleotides line up with TRBD2. V was clipped by 4 bases and J by 8 bases; unmatched bases: 5. This CDR3 region has 13 residues. From germline, CDR1 is LGHNA and CDR2 YNFKEQ. CDR3 protein: CASSPSRGDEQFF. The CDR3 bases are TGTGCCAGCAGCCCTTCCCGGGGGGATGAGCAGTTCTTC.

With regard to this clonotype: A junction boundary mismatches the germline segment, possibly from a read error. The CDR3, as DNA: TGTGCCAGCAGTACACAGGGAAATTCGCCCCTCCACTTT. Protein product: CASSTQGNSPLHF. The V call is TRBV12-3 or TRBV12-4, the J call TRBJ1-6; a weak D match, TRBD1 (6 bases). The CDR3 has 13 amino acids.

This sequence joins TRBV14 and TRBJ2-3; TRBD2 agrees at 8 bases. The V segment lost 4 bases and the J segment 2 bases; nucleotides outside the gene matches: 8. Per the germline V gene, CDR1 is SGHDN and CDR2 is FVKESK. The CDR3 loop spans 16 amino acids. CDR3 amino acids: CASSRRAGGTTDTQYF. The CDR3, as DNA: TGTGCCAGCAGCCGCCGGGCGGGGGGAACCACAGATACGCAGTATTTT.

The chain uses TRBV12-3 or TRBV12-4 and TRBJ2-4; 7 bases are shared with TRBD1. J gave up 11 bases and V 5 bases, and 12 bases lay outside the gene matches. CDR3 length: 14 amino acids. The CDR3 sequence: CASSVGGRANVQYF. For the CDR3, the DNA is TGTGCCAGCAGTGTAGGGGGCAGGGCGAACGTTCAGTACTTC.